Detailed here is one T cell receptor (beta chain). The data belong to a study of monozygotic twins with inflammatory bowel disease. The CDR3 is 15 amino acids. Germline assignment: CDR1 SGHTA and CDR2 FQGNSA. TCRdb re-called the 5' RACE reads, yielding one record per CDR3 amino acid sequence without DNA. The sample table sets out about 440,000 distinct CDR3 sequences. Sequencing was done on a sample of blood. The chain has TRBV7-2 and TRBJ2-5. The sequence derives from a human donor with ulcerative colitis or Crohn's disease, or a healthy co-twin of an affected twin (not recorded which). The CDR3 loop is CASSLASTPRETQYF. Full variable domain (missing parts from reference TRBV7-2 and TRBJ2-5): GAGVSQSPSNKVTEKGKDVELRCDPISGHTALYWYRQSLGQGLEFLIYFQGNSAPDKSGLPSDRFSAERTGGSVSTLTIQRTQQEDSAVYLCASSLASTPRETQYFGPGTRLLVL.